The clone carrying this T cell receptor (beta chain) came up many times. As it was prepared, the TCRbeta library received unique molecular identifiers. TCRdb used MiXCR to reprocess the PCR reads, holding one entry per CDR3 protein. The table records roughly 490,000 distinct CDR3 sequences, 11% of them present only once. The sample is drawn from a study of T-cell reconstitution after alpha-beta-depleted transplantation in children. The J segment lost 2 bases and the V segment lost 5 bases, leaving 3 bases of the junction unmatched. Germline values: CDR1 SQVTM, CDR2 ANQGSEA. The CDR3 has 14 amino acids.

Sequenced here: PBMCs, mostly from graft donor cells, sampled 180 days after TCRalphabeta/CD19-depleted stem cell transplant. The chain employs TRBV29-1 and TRBJ2-4, with 10 bases matching TRBD2. The clonotype comes from a female patient between 2 and 15 years old who had a stem cell transplant for aplastic anemia, so the T cells may come from the graft donor. CDR3 sequence (DNA): TGCAGCGTTCTAGCGGGAGCGTCCAAAAACATTCAGTACTTC. Its translation: CSVLAGASKNIQYF.